A single sample gave rise to the 3 T cell receptor beta chains below, sequenced in a study of spatial heterogeneity in lung cancer. The time point: blood at routine non-recurrence follow-up after resection. MiXCR, applied by TCRdb to the 5' RACE reads, yields one record per CDR3 protein. The sample has about 20,000 distinct CDR3 sequences, 9% to 10% seen once. The source was PBMCs, collected at follow-up. The source of these receptors is a female donor with early-stage non-small cell lung cancer.

The chain combines TRBV20-1 with TRBJ2-7; D perhaps matches TRBD1 (7 bases). The CDR3 is made up of 14 amino acids. In germline, CDR1 is DFQATT, CDR2 SNEGSKA (reference sequence). V was pared by 5 bases and J by 0 bases, with 14 bases between. CDR3 in DNA: TGCAGTGCTGGGGGGACAGAAACCTCCTACGAGCAGTACTTC. This gives the protein CSAGGTETSYEQYF.

The chain employs TRBV27 and TRBJ2-7; D is uncertain. V shed 6 bases and J shed 4 bases, with 10 bases lying between them. Per the germline V gene, CDR1 is MNHEY and CDR2 is SMNVEV (reference sequence). This CDR3 comprises 12 residues. The CDR3 spells CASSTVPYEQYF. Here the CDR3 DNA reads TGTGCCAGCAGCACAGTTCCGTACGAGCAGTACTTC.

This clonotype has only a few counts. The chain joins TRBV29-1 to TRBJ2-7; 10 bases line up with TRBD2. The V and J ends lost 3 bases and 6 bases, in that order; junction bases with no gene match: 11. The CDR3 is 15 amino acids. From germline, CDR1 is SQVTM and CDR2 ANQGSEA. As DNA, the CDR3 is TGCAGCGTTGACGTTACTAGCGGGGTTGTCCGCGAGCAGTACTTC. Translating gives CSVDVTSGVVREQYF.